One and the same sample provided the 30 T cell receptor beta chains below, sequenced in a study of CD8 T cells in ankylosing spondylitis. MiXCR, applied by TCRdb to the 5' RACE reads, yields one record per CDR3 protein. The sample has tens of thousands of distinct CDR3 sequences, over 4% seen once. The sequenced sample was blood, either unsorted or a sorted T cell fraction (not recorded which). The origin of the receptors is a male donor with ankylosing spondylitis or in good health (not recorded which).

This chain links TRBV7-9 with TRBJ1-1, with D maybe TRBD1 (5 bases). The CDR3 covers 14 residues. Germline CDR1 SEHNR, CDR2 FQNEAQ (reference sequence). V was clipped by 4 bases and J by 1 base, with 10 bases between them. For the CDR3, the DNA is TGTGCCAGCAGCTATGGGACCGAGAACACTGAAGCTTTCTTT. The encoded protein is CASSYGTENTEAFF.

The J gene is TRBJ2-3, the V gene TRBV29-1, with D possibly TRBD1 on 6 matching bases. V was shortened by 3 bases and J by 2 bases, with 15 bases between the two germline ends. The CDR3 runs to 15 residues. CDR1 is SQVTM, CDR2 ANQGSEA, per germline. CDR3 loop: CSVEIGTSNTDTQYF. CDR3 DNA sequence: TGCAGCGTTGAGATTGGGACATCGAACACAGATACGCAGTATTTT.

This clonotype appeared many times. This chain joins TRBV20-1 and TRBJ2-1; the match to TRBD1 covers 9 bases. This CDR3 contains 14 residues. The V and J ends lost 4 bases and 7 bases, in that order; junction bases with no gene match: 8. Germline V gives CDR1 DFQATT, CDR2 SNEGSKA (reference sequence). CDR3 nucleotide sequence: TGCAGTGCTACCAGACAGGGGGTGTTTAATGAGCAGTTCTTC. Residues: CSATRQGVFNEQFF.

This clonotype showed up many times. This chain joins TRBV29-1 and TRBJ1-1; TRBD1 might be the D (5 bases). The CDR3 runs to 12 residues. Looked up from germline, CDR1 is SQVTM and CDR2 is ANQGSEA. Between the trimmed V and J ends, which lost 2 bases and 5 bases, there was a span of 9 bases. The CDR3 nucleotides read TGCAGCGTTGAACAGGAGGGGACTGAAGCTTTCTTT. It specifies CSVEQEGTEAFF.

This clonotype occurred many times. J is TRBJ1-2 and V is TRBV19; perhaps TRBD1 as D (5 bases). Trimming removed 3 bases at V and 6 bases at J, with 17 bases between. The germline V gene has CDR1 LNHDA and CDR2 SQIVND (reference sequence). The CDR3 sequence is 15 residues long. The DNA of the CDR3 is TGTGCCAGTAGTATGGCTCGCGGGGGGGATCATGGCTACACCTTC. It specifies CASSMARGGDHGYTF.

This clonotype was counted at least ten times. The rearrangement joins TRBV6-1 to TRBJ2-1, with TRBD2 identical over 7 bases. With V trimmed by 6 bases and J by 4 bases, 3 bases remained unmatched. CDR1 and CDR2 from the germline V gene are MNHNS and SASEGT. The CDR3 sequence is 13 residues long. The CDR3 loop reads CASRGGAYNEQFF. CDR3 nucleotides: TGTGCCAGCAGGGGAGGGGCTTACAATGAGCAGTTCTTC.

This clonotype has ten or more counts. The chain couples TRBV7-8 to TRBJ2-7; TRBD1 matches at 7 bases. CDR3 size: 14 residues. V shed 5 bases, J shed 2 bases, and the junction held 6 bases outside the gene matches. Germline CDR1 is SGHVS and CDR2 is FQNEAQ. The CDR3 sequence is CASSPTGSPYEQYF. CDR3 nucleotides: TGTGCCAGCAGCCCGACAGGGAGTCCCTACGAGCAGTACTTC.

This clonotype was seen ten or more times. The chain links TRBV29-1 to TRBJ2-1, with a tentative D call TRBD2 (6 bases). Germline lookup yields CDR1 SQVTM and CDR2 ANQGSEA. CDR3 length: 16 amino acids. V was cut by 6 bases and J by 5 bases, with 23 bases left in between. CDR3: CSVNPGWTGSNNEQFF. Written as DNA, the CDR3 is TGCAGCGTAAACCCCGGTTGGACCGGGAGCAACAATGAGCAGTTCTTC.

Concerning this clonotype itself: A much larger clone lies a single base off, so this may be a read error. This chain uses TRBV7-8 with TRBJ1-2; weak D call: TRBD1 (6 bases). Trimming took off 2 bases at V and 4 bases at J, with 17 bases between the two ends. The CDR3 is 16 residues long. Germline CDR1 is SGHVS and CDR2 is FQNEAQ. CDR3 loop: CASSLSSGQLAYGYTF. CDR3 nucleotides: TGTGCCAGCAGCTTATCATCGGGACAACTTGCCTATGGCTACACCTTC.

In this sample, this clonotype turned up many times. The chain recombines TRBV7-8 with TRBJ2-1, with a weak D call TRBD2 (5 bases). Per germline, CDR1 SGHVS and CDR2 FQNEAQ. Trimming cost V 5 bases and J 9 bases, with 26 bases left between them. The CDR3 is 17 residues long. The CDR3, as DNA: TGTGCCAGCAGCCCCCCAAGGAGGCACGCGTTAACTAGTGAGCAGTTCTTC. Translation gives CASSPPRRHALTSEQFF.

This clonotype has a count of ten or more. The chain combines TRBV4-2 with TRBJ2-1, with 9 positions matching TRBD2. Germline V gene lookup returns CDR1 LGHNA and CDR2 YNFKEQ. This CDR3 is built from 15 residues. V lost 4 bases, J lost 2 bases, and 3 bases stayed unmatched. CDR3 nucleotides: TGTGCCAGCAGCCGCGGCGGGGGGGCCTACAATGAGCAGTTCTTC. It encodes CASSRGGGAYNEQFF.

This clonotype was counted ten times or more. The rearrangement links TRBV5-1 to TRBJ1-5, with TRBD1 matching 10 bases. Losses at the gene ends were 0 bases for V and 4 bases for J; bases not matched to a gene: 4. CDR3 length: 16 amino acids. Germline CDR1 and CDR2: SGHRS and YFSETQ. The CDR3 DNA follows: TGCGCCAGCAGCTTGGAAGGGGGACAGGGGAATCAGCCCCAGCATTTT. Translated: CASSLEGGQGNQPQHF.

This clonotype appeared many times. V usage is TRBV7-3 and J usage is TRBJ2-1; D might be TRBD1 (8 bases). V gave up 2 bases and J gave up 7 bases, with 30 bases separating them. The CDR3 consists of 20 residues. Germline CDR1 is SGHTA and CDR2 is FQGTGA. CDR3 DNA: TGTGCCAGCAGCTTATCTATTCCGGAACAAGGACAGGGAGGGCCAAATGAGCAGTTCTTC. This encodes CASSLSIPEQGQGGPNEQFF.

Ten or more counts support this clonotype. The rearrangement links TRBV7-3 to TRBJ2-4; a weak D match, TRBD1 (7 bases). There are 16 residues in the CDR3. Germline assignment: CDR1 SGHTA and CDR2 FQGTGA. Trimming shortened V by 5 bases and J by 7 bases, and 21 bases separated the two germline ends. The CDR3 DNA is TGTGCCAGCAGCCAGGGGGGAGAGGCGGCAGGGAACATTCAGTACTTC. This encodes CASSQGGEAAGNIQYF.

This clonotype was counted many times. J is TRBJ1-1 and V is TRBV7-9, with TRBD1 matching 9 bases. V was clipped by 4 bases and J by 5 bases; unmatched bases: 8. CDR3 length: 15 residues. Germline-derived CDR1 and CDR2 are SEHNR and FQNEAQ (reference sequence). The CDR3 loop is CASSSQGAGGTEAFF. The CDR3 nucleotides are TGTGCCAGCAGCTCACAGGGGGCGGGCGGTACTGAAGCTTTCTTT.

This clonotype showed up many times. The J gene is TRBJ2-2, the V gene TRBV3-1; 7 nucleotides align to TRBD1. The germline V gene has CDR1 LGHDT and CDR2 YNNKEL (reference sequence). CDR3 length: 16 residues. V lost 4 bases to trimming and J lost 5 bases; unmatched junction nucleotides: 10. The CDR3 spells CASSPTGLRWTGELFF. In nucleotides, the CDR3 is TGTGCCAGCAGCCCGACAGGGCTACGTTGGACCGGGGAGCTGTTTTTT.

The CDR3 here is CASSQETRPTNYGYTF. The CDR3 nucleotides are TGCGCCAGCAGCCAAGAAACCAGGCCTACTAACTATGGCTACACCTTC. V and J are TRBV4-3 and TRBJ1-2, with D unresolved. V was shortened by 0 bases and J by 0 bases, with 11 bases between the two germline ends. CDR1 LGHNA and CDR2 YSLEER come from the germline V gene. This CDR3 comprises 16 residues.

This clonotype was counted many times. This chain links TRBV5-8 with TRBJ1-5, with 9 positions matching TRBD1. J lost 4 bases, V lost 3 bases, and 11 bases had no gene match. CDR1 is SGHTS, CDR2 YDEGEE, per germline. This CDR3 is 17 amino acids long. The CDR3 DNA follows: TGTGCCAGCAGCTCCAGGACAGGGGTCTCTTTAAATCAGCCCCAGCATTTT. Translation gives CASSSRTGVSLNQPQHF.

This clonotype was detected ten times or more. The chain couples TRBV4-1 to TRBJ1-1, with 8 bases that match TRBD1. This CDR3 has 16 residues. Germline values: CDR1 MGHRA, CDR2 YSYEKL. The junction had 9 bases not matched to a gene; V was cut back by 3 bases and J by 3 bases. Here the CDR3 DNA reads TGCGCCAGCAGCCAGCCAAACAGGGGGGTATACACTGAAGCTTTCTTT. It translates to CASSQPNRGVYTEAFF.

As regards this clonotype: A read error is possible here, since a much larger clone lies one base away. J is TRBJ1-6 and V is TRBV5-1; no definite D call. CDR1 and CDR2 from the germline V gene are SGHRS and YFSETQ. The CDR3 extends over 13 amino acids. The CDR3 protein is CVSSLEEHSPLHF. The CDR3 DNA sequence: TGCGTCAGCAGCTTGGAGGAGCATTCACCCCTCCACTTT.

This clonotype has a count of ten or more. The chain carries TRBV7-3 and TRBJ2-1; tentatively, D is TRBD2 (7 bases). Per the germline V gene, CDR1 is SGHTA and CDR2 is FQGTGA. Trimming cost V 1 base and J 8 bases, with 12 bases left between them. This CDR3 has 14 residues. The DNA of the CDR3 is TGTGCCAGCAGCTTAAGGCGGGGGCAGGATGAGCAGTTCTTC. This gives the protein CASSLRRGQDEQFF.

This clonotype was seen at least ten times. The rearrangement joins TRBV28 to TRBJ1-2, with 10 bases matching TRBD1. CDR3 length: 15 amino acids. The V segment lost 4 bases and the J segment 1 base; nucleotides outside the gene matches: 3. Germline values: CDR1 MDHEN, CDR2 SYDVKM. DNA of the CDR3: TGTGCCAGCAGTTCTGGGACAGGGGTTAACTATGGCTACACCTTC. It yields the protein CASSSGTGVNYGYTF.

This clonotype was detected ten times or more. V and J are TRBV9 and TRBJ2-7, with TRBD1 matching 8 bases. The CDR3 covers 16 residues. The germline CDR1 and CDR2 sequences are SGDLS and YYNGEE. The V segment lost 4 bases and the J segment 0 bases; nucleotides outside the gene matches: 9. Written as DNA, the CDR3 is TGTGCCAGCAGCTCAGAAGGGGGACAGGACTCCTACGAGCAGTACTTC. Amino acid sequence: CASSSEGGQDSYEQYF.

The V call is TRBV7-9, the J call TRBJ2-5; a weak D match, TRBD1 (5 bases). Germline values: CDR1 SEHNR, CDR2 FQNEAQ (reference sequence). The V and J ends lost 3 bases and 3 bases respectively, with 14 bases between them. This CDR3 has 15 amino acids. The DNA for the CDR3 is TGTGCCAGCAGCTTGGGTGACAGAGAAAAAGAGACCCAGTACTTC. Protein product: CASSLGDREKETQYF.

This clonotype was observed at least ten times. The rearrangement joins TRBV10-1 to TRBJ1-6; 9 bases are shared with TRBD1. Germline V gene lookup returns CDR1 WNHNN and CDR2 SYGVQD (reference sequence). The V segment lost 5 bases and the J segment 7 bases; nucleotides outside the gene matches: 3. The CDR3 runs 14 residues. The DNA for the CDR3 is TGCGCCAGCAGTCCCGGACAGGGGAATTCACCCCTCCACTTT. Its translation: CASSPGQGNSPLHF.

There are many counts of this clonotype. The rearrangement uses TRBV7-3 and TRBJ1-1; no clear D. This CDR3 is built from 13 residues. V was trimmed by 5 bases and J by 5 bases, leaving 12 bases between them. The germline CDR1 and CDR2 sequences are SGHTA and FQGTGA. The CDR3 nucleotides are TGTGCCAGCAGCCCTCAACGCGGAACTGAAGCTTTCTTT. It specifies CASSPQRGTEAFF.

This clonotype was seen ten or more times. This chain uses TRBV5-1 with TRBJ1-3; D remains unclear. Trimming took 0 bases from V and 7 from J, leaving 8 bases between them. From germline, CDR1 is SGHRS and CDR2 YFSETQ. CDR3 size: 13 residues. The CDR3 coding sequence is TGCGCCAGCAGCTTGGATATCGGGAACACCATATATTTT. The encoded protein is CASSLDIGNTIYF.

In this sample, this clonotype turned up many times. The V call is TRBV27, the J call TRBJ2-1; 11 bases agree with TRBD2. The germline CDR1 and CDR2 sequences are MNHEY and SMNVEV (reference sequence). V shed 5 bases, J shed 10 bases, and the junction held 13 bases outside the gene matches. This CDR3 is 16 amino acids long. The CDR3: CASSPLLAGGPGEQFF. The CDR3 nucleotides are TGTGCCAGCAGTCCCCTATTAGCGGGGGGGCCCGGGGAGCAGTTCTTC.

This clonotype was observed at least ten times. This chain joins TRBV2 and TRBJ1-3; 7 bases are a match to TRBD1. J lost 4 bases, V lost 5 bases, and 5 bases had no gene match. From germline, CDR1 is SNHLY and CDR2 FYNNEI. CDR3 length equals 14 residues. The CDR3 is CASSRPGQGNTIYF. The DNA of the CDR3 is TGTGCCAGCAGTCGACCGGGACAGGGAAACACCATATATTTT.

This clonotype was counted ten times or more. The rearrangement uses TRBV28 and TRBJ1-3; D not certain. The CDR3 runs to 16 residues. Germline CDR1 and CDR2: MDHEN and SYDVKM. V gave up 0 bases and J gave up 0 bases, with 9 bases separating them. CDR3 in DNA: TGTGCCAGCAGTTTATGGCAGTCGAACTCTGGAAACACCATATATTTT. It yields the protein CASSLWQSNSGNTIYF.